The TCR beta chain described here comes from a study of shared clonotypes between healthy human individuals. Looking at the study overall: For every donor, three CD4 naive, three CD4 memory, two CD8 naive and one CD8 memory plates were used.

Original processing methods: Junction-only immunoSEQ data arrived without quality scores, meaning filtering differed. Generated by immunoSEQ multiplex PCR, the TCRdb table keeps only in-frame clones and is missing some. D and trimming were read from the DNA, whereas the V and J calls and clone size are those reported in that table. The sample yields roughly 660,000 clones, less than 95% seen once. CCR7-negative CD45RA+ TemRA cells were pooled with CD45RO+ cells for CD8 memory. Note on this clone: Its antigen remains unknown.

Germline values: CDR1 MNHEY, CDR2 SMNVEV (reference sequence). The CDR3 is made up of 14 amino acids. J was trimmed by 10 bases and V by 2 bases; bases with no gene match: 9. Study results and caveats: Naive subsets generally had larger estimated richness than memory subsets.

This rearrangement joins TRBV27 to TRBJ1-2; 8 bases map to TRBD1. The origin of this receptor is a man younger than 30 in good health. Some clones in this sample may be carry-over from other donors' samples. The sequenced material came from memory CD8+ T cells from PBMCs. Regarding subset: CD45RO+ cells pooled with CCR7-negative TemRA cells. The CDR3 spells CASSLGAGGVDYTF. DNA of the CDR3: TGTGCCAGCAGTTTAGGGGCAGGGGGCGTTGACTACACCTTC.